This T cell receptor (beta chain) was profiled in a study of OX40 agonist ivuxolimab in advanced cancers. The overall study: Dose-escalation patients suffered from hepatocellular carcinoma, melanoma, renal cell or head and neck cancer. Two cutaneous melanoma patients and one hepatocellular carcinoma patient, three in all, had partial responses.

V shed 2 bases and J shed 6 bases, with 13 bases lying between them. Germline V lookup: CDR1 MNHEY, CDR2 SVGAGI. This CDR3 spans 14 amino acids. The protocol was immunoSEQ multiplex PCR, while the TCRdb copy is restricted to in-frame clones and leaves out a portion. This sample has about 22,000 clones, with about 83% found just once. This receptor was obtained from an adult with an advanced solid tumor such as melanoma, head and neck, liver or kidney cancer. The chain recombines TRBV6-5 with TRBJ1-2; no definite D call. This sample comprised CD4+ or CD8+ T cells sorted from blood, obtained in a trial of the OX40 agonist ivuxolimab. The CDR3 protein is CASSYSPGSHGYTF. The CDR3 nucleotides are TGTGCCAGCAGTTACAGCCCGGGGAGCCATGGCTACACCTTC.